Here is one TCR beta chain with its context. Its matching antigen is unknown. Sample time point: week 35, safety follow-up. The vaccine gave 300 ug of a 20-mer mutant IDH1 peptide subcutaneously per dose. These data belong to a study of a mutant IDH1 vaccine in newly diagnosed glioma. Study-level background: With temozolomide cycles, or 4-6 weeks after radiotherapy alone, vaccination was started.

The ends were cut back, 6 bases at V and 7 bases at J, with 13 bases in the middle. The CDR3 has 11 amino acids. Per germline, CDR1 DFQATT and CDR2 SNEGSKA (reference sequence). TCRdb's copy holds only in-frame clones and misses some; the assay was immunoSEQ multiplex PCR. The table shows 58,000 or so clones, with 80% to 90% occurring only once. This chain uses TRBV20-1 with TRBJ2-7; perhaps TRBD2 as D (6 bases). The origin of this receptor is a man in his forties with glioma. The material sequenced was PBMCs, taken from a glioma patient whose treatment included an IDH1 peptide vaccine. The CDR3 nucleotides read TGCAGTGCAGGAGGGATCTGGGAGCAGTACTTC. This gives the protein CSAGGIWEQYF.